Following are 12 T cell receptor beta chains from one sample sequenced in a study of technical replicates of blood from a handful of donors. TCRdb's table, derived via immunoSEQ multiplex PCR, lists solely in-frame clones and lacks some. The sample carries about 75,000 clones, approximately 96% recorded once. Input material: T cells isolated from PBMCs. These receptor sequences come from a human donor in good health.

The chain has TRBV7-8 and TRBJ2-3; D is unresolved. V lost 6 bases and J lost 1, with 11 bases in between. The CDR3 consists of 14 residues. Germline CDR1 reads SGHVS; CDR2 reads FQNEAQ. CDR3 sequence: CASSRGTRTDTQYF. CDR3 sequence (DNA): TGTGCCAGCAGTCGCGGCACACGCACAGATACGCAGTATTTT.

The chain uses TRBV6-1 and TRBJ2-3; TRBD1 agrees at 9 bases. The CDR3 runs to 16 residues. Trimming took 4 bases from V and 6 from J; bases not matched to a gene: 11. CDR1 MNHNS and CDR2 SASEGT come from the germline V gene. CDR3 region: CASSALGDREGDTQYF. The DNA for the CDR3 is TGTGCCAGCAGTGCCCTAGGGGACAGGGAAGGGGATACGCAGTATTTT.

This clone was found once. The chain has TRBV10-3 and TRBJ2-2; 8 nucleotides align to TRBD1. The J segment lost 6 bases and the V segment lost 6 bases, leaving 9 bases of the junction unmatched. Germline V CDR1 and CDR2: ENHRY, SYGVKD. The CDR3 has 15 residues. The CDR3 here is CAIRPNTGGAGELFF. The DNA for the CDR3 is TGTGCCATCAGACCAAACACAGGGGGTGCCGGGGAGCTGTTTTTT.

V gene TRBV29-1 combines with J gene TRBJ2-7; 11 bases are a match to TRBD2. Germline CDR1 reads SQVTM; CDR2 reads ANQGSEA. CDR3 length: 14 amino acids. V lost 4 bases, J lost 1 base, and 3 bases stayed unmatched. CDR3: CSVALAGGSYEQYF. The CDR3 nucleotides read TGCAGCGTTGCGCTAGCGGGGGGTTCCTACGAGCAGTACTTC.

The V gene is TRBV6-6, the J gene TRBJ2-7; perhaps TRBD1 as D (6 bases). V lost 6 bases to trimming and J lost 2 bases, with 17 bases between them. Germline V gene data show CDR1 as MNHNY and CDR2 as SVGAGI (reference sequence). The CDR3 covers 15 residues. CDR3 DNA sequence: TGTGCCAGCAGCCCTAAACAGGGTTCTCCCTACGAGCAGTACTTC. Its protein product is CASSPKQGSPYEQYF.

The J gene is TRBJ2-1, the V gene TRBV7-6; 8 nucleotides align to TRBD2. With V trimmed by 5 bases and J by 4 bases, 7 bases remained unmatched. There are 15 residues in the CDR3. Germline CDR1 SGHVS, CDR2 FNYEAQ. CDR3 region: CASSLERERYNEQFF. CDR3 coding DNA: TGTGCCAGCAGCCTAGAGCGGGAGCGGTACAATGAGCAGTTCTTC.

The J gene is TRBJ2-1, the V gene TRBV27; D might be TRBD2 (5 bases). V lost 5 bases and J 8 bases, leaving 16 bases between the germline ends. Looked up from germline, CDR1 is MNHEY and CDR2 is SMNVEV (reference sequence). The CDR3 is 14 amino acids. This CDR3 reads CASSPRGRAYEQFF. The CDR3 region has the DNA TGTGCCAGCAGTCCCCGGGGAAGGGCCTATGAGCAGTTCTTC.

The CDR3 bases are TGTGCCAGCAGCTTACAGACAGCCTCCTACGAGCAGTACTTC. Its protein product is CASSLQTASYEQYF. The chain has TRBV7-2 and TRBJ2-7; weak D call: TRBD1 (5 bases). Germline CDR1 and CDR2: SGHTA and FQGNSA. V was shortened by 2 bases and J by 0 bases, with 8 bases between the two germline ends. This CDR3 spans 14 amino acids.

V is TRBV19 and J is TRBJ2-7; tentatively, D is TRBD2 (7 bases). This CDR3 region has 17 residues. The ends were cut back, 5 bases at V and 3 bases at J, with 23 bases in the middle. The V gene's germline CDR1 is LNHDA and CDR2 SQIVND (reference sequence). CDR3 nucleotide sequence: TGTGCCAGTAGTCAAGGGGGGGCCTCACTGCCTCGCTACGAGCAGTACTTC. Protein: CASSQGGASLPRYEQYF.

The chain recombines TRBV2 with TRBJ1-5; 8 bases are a match to TRBD1. This CDR3 has 15 residues. Germline V gives CDR1 SNHLY, CDR2 FYNNEI. Trimming at V came to 6 bases and at J to 2 bases, leaving 6 bases not matched to a gene. CDR3 DNA: TGTGCCAGCAGCGTCCAGGGGGCGGGCAATCAGCCCCAGCATTTT. Protein sequence: CASSVQGAGNQPQHF.

This chain connects TRBV28 to TRBJ2-5; 7 nucleotides line up with TRBD1. The J segment lost 3 bases and the V segment lost 3 bases, leaving 10 bases of the junction unmatched. CDR3 length: 16 residues. In germline, CDR1 is MDHEN, CDR2 SYDVKM. The CDR3 DNA reads as TGTGCCAGCAGTTTCCCCGGGACAGCCTCAAAAGAGACCCAGTACTTC. Translation: CASSFPGTASKETQYF.

V is TRBV7-7 and J is TRBJ2-5; a weak D match, TRBD1 (7 bases). The CDR3 is 12 residues long. CDR1 SSHAT and CDR2 FNYEAQ come from the germline V gene (reference sequence). The CDR3 sequence is CASGGSQETQYF. The DNA for the CDR3 is TGTGCTTCAGGGGGGAGCCAAGAGACCCAGTACTTC.